Below, 20 T cell receptor beta chains from the same sample are listed, as sequenced in a study of tumor and adjacent non-tumor tissue in lung cancer. Three rounds of nested PCR, following a modified ARM-PCR protocol, produced the TCRbeta library. From the multiplex PCR reads, TCRdb called clonotypes with MiXCR, one entry per CDR3 protein. The sample yields 200,000 to 250,000 distinct CDR3 sequences, 70% to 75% seen once. This sample's RNA came from whole unsorted tissue. Sequenced input: lung tumor tissue. These receptors were taken from a man in his 60s with non-small cell lung cancer.

The V gene is TRBV12-3 or TRBV12-4, the J gene TRBJ2-5, with D perhaps matching TRBD2 (6 bases). V lost 3 bases and J lost 4, with 12 bases in between. The CDR3 is 14 amino acids. The CDR3 nucleotides read TGTGCCAGCAGTTTTGGGAGTAGCGGAGAGACCCAGTACTTC. The encoded protein is CASSFGSSGETQYF.

The chain carries TRBV5-1 and TRBJ2-7; D may be TRBD2 (5 bases). Germline V gene lookup returns CDR1 SGHRS and CDR2 YFSETQ. V lost 9 bases to trimming and J lost 3 bases, with 19 bases between them. The CDR3 is 14 residues long. The CDR3 DNA is TGCGCCACCAGTGCCACTCTGGCGGGCTACGAGCAGTACTTC. Its translation: CATSATLAGYEQYF.

Details on this clonotype: Since the CDR3 does not end with the conserved phenylalanine or tryptophan, this likely comes from a read error. No DNA is shown, since the ends of the CDR3 on it are uncertain; the CDR3 is the one TCRdb lists. The V call is TRBV11-2, the J call TRBJ2-1; TRBD1 is the table's D call and was not checked against the DNA. The CDR3 region is 15 residues in length, termini included. The V gene's germline CDR1 is SGHAT and CDR2 FQNNGV. CDR3 loop: CASSTTGGVTNERFL.

The gene calls are TRBV10-2 and TRBJ1-1; TRBD1 might be the D (6 bases). CDR3 length equals 15 residues. The V gene's germline CDR1 is WSHSY and CDR2 SAAADI. Trimming left V 3 bases short and J 0 bases short, with 11 bases between. CDR3 sequence: CASSDPTGLNTEAFF. CDR3 nucleotides: TGCGCCAGCAGTGACCCGACAGGATTGAACACTGAAGCTTTCTTT.

In the case of this clonotype: One end of the junction is discordant with germline, which a read error may explain. The genes are TRBV4-3 and TRBJ2-3, with D possibly being TRBD1 or TRBD2 (5 bases each). The CDR3 runs 15 residues. Germline V gene lookup returns CDR1 LGHNA and CDR2 YSLEER. CDR3 in DNA: TGCGCCAGCAACCAAGAGGGGTCAAACACAGATACGCAGTATTTT. It encodes CASNQEGSNTDTQYF.

This rearrangement joins TRBV20-1 to TRBJ1-2; D gene ambiguous. There are 16 residues in the CDR3. The germline gives CDR1 DFQATT, CDR2 SNEGSKA (reference sequence). The V gene lost 3 bases and the J gene lost 11 bases, with 28 bases spanning the gap. The CDR3, as DNA: TGCAGTGCTAGGGACCCCGAGAGCATAGCTAACTATGCATACACCTTC. Its translation is CSARDPESIANYAYTF.

On this clonotype itself: Germline and junction disagree at one end, which may indicate a read error. The genes are TRBV11-1 and TRBJ2-7; no reliable D call. The germline CDR1 and CDR2 sequences are SGHAT and FQDESV (reference sequence). The CDR3 has 11 residues. The chain's CDR3 is CTSNLGYEQYF. CDR3 nucleotides: TGTACCAGCAACTTAGGGTACGAGCAGTACTTC.

Many counts were recorded for this clonotype. The V gene is TRBV6-2 or TRBV6-3, the J gene TRBJ1-6, with 7 positions matching TRBD1. Trimming took 7 bases from V and 7 from J; bases not matched to a gene: 7. Germline assignment: CDR1 MNHEY and CDR2 SVGEGT. The CDR3 loop spans 14 amino acids. CDR3 bases: TGTGCCAGCACTGCCGGACAGGAGAATTCACCCCTCCACTTT. Its translation: CASTAGQENSPLHF.

This chain uses TRBV12-3 or TRBV12-4 with TRBJ2-3; 8 positions match TRBD1. This CDR3 has 14 residues. The J segment lost 3 bases and the V segment lost 10 bases, leaving 9 bases of the junction unmatched. CDR3: CAITRTGWTDTQYF. CDR3 nucleotide sequence: TGTGCCATCACACGGACAGGGTGGACAGATACGCAGTATTTT.

Points on this clonotype: The junction and the germline gene differ at one end; a read error may be behind it. V and J are TRBV11-2 and TRBJ2-5; D remains unclear. In germline, CDR1 is SGHAT, CDR2 FQNNGV. This CDR3 has 12 residues. The CDR3 sequence: CASRSQQETQYF. The CDR3 nucleotides read TGTGCTAGCAGATCTCAGCAAGAGACCCAGTACTTC.

This clonotype has at least ten counts. The chain employs TRBV20-1 and TRBJ2-7; 8 bases align to TRBD2. With 1 base clipped from V and 5 bases from J, the junction kept 10 bases outside the gene matches. The length of the CDR3 is 15 residues. The germline V gene encodes CDR1 DFQATT and CDR2 SNEGSKA (reference sequence). CDR3 sequence reads: CSARVSIGAGDEQYF. The CDR3 nucleotides read TGCAGTGCTAGAGTCAGCATCGGAGCGGGAGACGAGCAGTACTTC.

Remarks on this clonotype: It may be a read error: a sequence one base away is much more abundant. The chain has TRBV12-3 or TRBV12-4 and TRBJ2-7, with D unclear. The CDR3 has 12 amino acids. Trimming stripped 7 bases from V and 4 bases from J, with 11 bases between. The CDR3 reads CASKGTRYEQYF. The CDR3 DNA is TGTGCCAGCAAAGGAACCAGGTACGAGCAGTACTTC.

In the case of this clonotype: One junction end disagrees with the germline gene, perhaps due to a read error. The chain carries TRBV4-2 and TRBJ1-2; the D gene is possibly TRBD1 (6 bases). This CDR3 contains 15 residues. Germline V gene sequence: CDR1 LGHNA, CDR2 YNFKEQ. The CDR3 loop is CASSQNGRGGYGYTF. In nucleotides, the CDR3 is TGTGCCAGCAGCCAAAATGGTCGTGGGGGCTATGGCTACACATTC.

As to this clonotype: A much larger clone lies a single base off, so this may be a read error. This sequence joins TRBV4-3 and TRBJ1-6, with no clear D. Germline V CDR1 and CDR2: LGHNA, YSLEER. This CDR3 has 15 residues. The CDR3, as DNA: TGCGCCAGCAGCCGGATTTGGGGAGATAATTCACTCCTCCACTTT. Residues: CASSRIWGDNSLLHF.

This clonotype was observed a few times. For the CDR3, the DNA is TGTGCCATCAGTGACCTGGGACAGGGAAATGAAAAACTGTTTTTT. Protein sequence: CAISDLGQGNEKLFF. This chain links TRBV10-3 with TRBJ1-4, with 9 bases identical to TRBD1. The CDR3 spans 15 residues. Germline CDR1 and CDR2: ENHRY and SYGVKD. V was pared by 3 bases and J by 5 bases, with 4 bases of the junction left unmatched.

Remarks on this clonotype: A much larger clonotype is one base distant, so this may be a read error. The chain carries TRBV28 and TRBJ2-3; no definite D call. Germline-derived CDR1 and CDR2 are MDHEN and SYDVKM. The CDR3 is 13 residues long. CDR3 residues: CAGSIPNTHTQYF. CDR3 nucleotides: TGTGCCGGCAGTATACCGAACACTCATACGCAGTATTTT.

Note on this clonotype: Germline and junction disagree at one end, which may indicate a read error. The CDR3 sequence is CVSSGQGSYEQYF. CDR3 DNA sequence: TGCGTCAGCAGTGGACAGGGGTCATACGAGCAGTACTTC. The chain combines TRBV10-1 with TRBJ2-7; the match to TRBD1 covers 9 bases. Per germline, CDR1 WNHNN and CDR2 SYGVQD (reference sequence). This CDR3 comprises 13 residues.

J is TRBJ2-3 and V is TRBV20-1, with a weak D call TRBD2 (5 bases). This CDR3 region has 14 residues. Trimming removed 2 bases from V and 4 bases from J, with 13 bases in between. Germline V gene data show CDR1 as DFQATT and CDR2 as SNEGSKA (reference sequence). The CDR3 coding sequence is TGCAGTGCTAGAAACCCAGAGGGTTCAGATACGCAGTATTTT. This codes for CSARNPEGSDTQYF.

Comment on this clonotype: With a much larger clone just one base away, this may be a read error. The chain carries TRBV20-1 and TRBJ2-1; possible D gene TRBD1, 5 bases. This CDR3 has 15 amino acids. Germline loops: CDR1 DFQATT, CDR2 SNEGSKA (reference sequence). The CDR3 sequence is CNVNWGVGSYNEQFF. DNA for the CDR3: TGCAATGTCAACTGGGGCGTCGGGTCCTACAATGAGCAGTTCTTC.

This clonotype was detected only a few times. The chain employs TRBV12-3 or TRBV12-4 and TRBJ1-6; D is possibly TRBD1 (6 bases). V was shortened by 6 bases and J by 10 bases, with 13 bases between the two germline ends. The CDR3 has 13 residues. The CDR3 loop is CASSWGPRSPLHF. The CDR3 region has the DNA TGTGCCAGCAGCTGGGGGCCACGGTCACCCCTCCACTTT.